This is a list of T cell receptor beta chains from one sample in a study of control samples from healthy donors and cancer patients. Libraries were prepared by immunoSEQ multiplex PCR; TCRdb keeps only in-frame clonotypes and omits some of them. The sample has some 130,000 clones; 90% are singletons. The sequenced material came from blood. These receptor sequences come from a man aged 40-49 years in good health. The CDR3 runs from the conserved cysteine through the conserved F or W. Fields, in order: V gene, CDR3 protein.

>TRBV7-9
CASSLALGSDTQYF
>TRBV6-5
CASRSPGQAIQPQHF
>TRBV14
CASSATGWYGYTF
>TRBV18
CASSPMDRGVYGYTF
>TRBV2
CASRADRLHAEAFF
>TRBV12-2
CASRDPGDSNQPQHF
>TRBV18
CASSPGAGEGYGYTF
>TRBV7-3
CASSTYRDYEQYF
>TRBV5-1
CASSFRTGEKVGYTF
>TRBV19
CASSIFFPGGHYEQYF
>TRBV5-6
CASSLQGNYGYTF
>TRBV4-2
CASSLSTGADEKLFF
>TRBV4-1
CASSQGVTGPFEQYF
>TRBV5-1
CASSGFGATEAFF
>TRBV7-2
CASSRRQGRRNEQFF
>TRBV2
CASSEEYNSPLHF
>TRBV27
CASSLLDDREQFF
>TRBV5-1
CASSPGQGVNEKLFF
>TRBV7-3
CASSLGADNEQFF
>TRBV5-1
CASSFRGAAFPYEQYF
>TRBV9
CASSVAGVGKGVGGETQYF
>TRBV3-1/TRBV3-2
CASSQRTGLGSYEQFF
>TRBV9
CASSVAGTEAFF
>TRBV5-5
CASSWDPLGAGANVLTF
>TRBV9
CASTRQGGGYGYTF
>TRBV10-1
CASSRTSGSGTDTQYF
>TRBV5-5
CASSYTLAKNTGELFF
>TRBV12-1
CASSGGGASETQYF
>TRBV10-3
CAISDKSGGGQPQHF
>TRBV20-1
CSAPLHEQYF
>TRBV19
CATMEVGTPNTEAFF
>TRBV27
CASSSLTGSYGYTF
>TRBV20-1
CSILRGNIQYF
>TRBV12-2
CASRFGDSPYSGNTIYF
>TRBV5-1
CASSLAWTYEQYF
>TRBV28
CAILLGSYGYTF
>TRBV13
CASSDGGRYEQYF
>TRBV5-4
CASSDFSTDTQYF
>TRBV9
CASSDIRAGSYNEQFF
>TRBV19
CASSIRSGGSTNEKLFF
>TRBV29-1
CSVSEQSTNEKLFF
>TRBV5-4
CASSRTPVFDGGDGKTQYF
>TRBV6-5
CASNRGWGTEAFF
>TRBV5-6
CASSTLGRGEQFF
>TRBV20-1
CSASREETQYF
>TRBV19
CASSIQFTQKNIQYF
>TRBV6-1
CASSEGAGNYGYTF
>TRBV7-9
CASSLVWKGSQGYTF
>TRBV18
CASSPPSTDTQYF
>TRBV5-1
CASSLDLAGADEQFF
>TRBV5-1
CASSLEPAGGYTF
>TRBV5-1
CASNQNSGPYGYTF
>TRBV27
CASTRPTSSYNEQFF
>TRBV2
CASNPDTGFETF
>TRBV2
CASSEGQNYGYTF
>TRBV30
CAWSVGGANVLTF
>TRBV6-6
CASSYSVVGGADTQYF
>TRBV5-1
CASSRIPGLADYEQYF
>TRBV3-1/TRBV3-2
CASSQVDGTRGDGYTF